This TCR beta chain was sequenced in a study of blood T cell repertoires in COVID-19. Libraries were prepared by immunoSEQ multiplex PCR; TCRdb keeps only in-frame clonotypes and omits some of them. The table records 150,000 to 180,000 clones, approximately 86% of them present only once. The CDR3 has 11 residues. The germline V and J ends were trimmed by 5 bases and 9 bases, with 8 bases remaining between them. Germline CDR1 reads MNHEY; CDR2 reads SVGEGT. This sequence joins TRBV6-2 or TRBV6-3 and TRBJ2-1, with D unresolved. The specimen was peripheral blood. This sequence was found in a man aged 60 to 75 with COVID-19, enrolled during active disease. The CDR3 DNA follows: TGTGCCAGCAGTCTGATCGGTGAGCAGTTCTTC. Protein: CASSLIGEQFF.